This T cell receptor beta chain was recovered during a study of response to subunit inactivated influenza vaccine. The study, taken as a whole, reports: Few new T cells, the authors suggested, are recruited by each seasonal influenza vaccination.

Each CDR3 protein gets one entry after TCRdb re-called the RT-PCR reads with MiXCR. The repertoire holds over 750,000 distinct CDR3 sequences, with approximately 22% as singletons. V gave up 3 bases and J gave up 4 bases; unmatched junction bases: 3. The CDR3 runs to 16 residues. This clonotype was detected a few times. Its antigen is unknown. The sequencing here drew on PBMCs from blood, taken roughly 5 days after vaccination. The rearrangement uses TRBV12-3 or TRBV12-4 and TRBJ2-3, with 14 bases that match TRBD2. The clonotype was recovered from a man aged 45-60 years who received an inactivated influenza vaccine. The CDR3 loop is CASSLGLAGVSDTQYF. In nucleotides, the CDR3 is TGTGCCAGCAGTTTGGGACTAGCGGGGGTTTCAGATACGCAGTATTTT.